The rows below give T cell receptor beta chains drawn from one sample of a study of CD8 T cells in ankylosing spondylitis. TCRdb re-called the 5' RACE reads through MiXCR, storing one row per CDR3 protein. In the table there are about 15,000 distinct CDR3 sequences, over 2.5% of which are singletons. Source material: blood, either unsorted or a sorted T cell fraction (not recorded which). Receptor source: a male donor with ankylosing spondylitis or in good health (not recorded which). The CDR3 runs from the conserved cysteine through the conserved F or W. Fields, in order: J gene, D gene, V gene, clone size, CDR3 protein, CDR3 DNA. The D gene is left open where the match is weak. Where a row states a size, it is once, few, many or the class of an expanded clone; other rows omit it.

J gene: TRBJ2-3
D gene: .
V gene: TRBV9
clone size: many
CDR3 protein: CASSVVGADTDTQYF
CDR3 DNA: TGTGCCAGCAGCGTAGTAGGAGCGGACACAGATACGCAGTATTTT

J gene: TRBJ2-1
D gene: TRBD2
V gene: TRBV9
clone size: many
CDR3 protein: CASSVLAGGMNEQFF
CDR3 DNA: TGTGCCAGCAGCGTCTTAGCGGGGGGGATGAATGAGCAGTTCTTC

J gene: TRBJ1-3
D gene: .
V gene: TRBV9
clone size: many
CDR3 protein: CASSVWDTLRAGNTIYF
CDR3 DNA: TGTGCCAGCAGCGTGTGGGACACCCTTCGGGCGGGAAACACCATATATTTT

J gene: TRBJ2-1
D gene: TRBD2
V gene: TRBV9
clone size: many
CDR3 protein: CASSVDPSGGANEQFF
CDR3 DNA: TGTGCCAGCAGCGTAGATCCTAGCGGGGGGGCGAATGAGCAGTTCTTC

J gene: TRBJ1-5
D gene: .
V gene: TRBV9
clone size: many
CDR3 protein: CASSVSPDQPQHF
CDR3 DNA: TGTGCCAGCAGCGTATCCCCGGATCAGCCCCAGCATTTT

J gene: TRBJ2-1
D gene: .
V gene: TRBV9
clone size: .
CDR3 protein: CASSVAPDGYTEQFF
CDR3 DNA: TGTGCCAGCAGCGTAGCCCCGGACGGTTACACTGAGCAGTTCTTC

J gene: TRBJ1-3
D gene: TRBD1
V gene: TRBV9
clone size: many
CDR3 protein: CASSEQGSGNTIYF
CDR3 DNA: TGTGCCAGCAGCGAACAGGGGTCTGGAAACACCATATATTTT

J gene: TRBJ2-2
D gene: .
V gene: TRBV9
clone size: many
CDR3 protein: CASSVGPVETGELFF
CDR3 DNA: TGTGCCAGCAGCGTAGGCCCAGTTGAGACCGGGGAGCTGTTTTTT

J gene: TRBJ2-7
D gene: .
V gene: TRBV9
clone size: many
CDR3 protein: CASSLSQGNDEQYF
CDR3 DNA: TGTGCCAGCAGCTTAAGCCAGGGGAACGACGAGCAGTACTTC

J gene: TRBJ2-5
D gene: TRBD2
V gene: TRBV9
clone size: many
CDR3 protein: CASSVSGGGETQYF
CDR3 DNA: TGTGCCAGCAGCGTATCTGGGGGGGGAGAGACCCAGTACTTC

J gene: TRBJ2-2
D gene: .
V gene: TRBV9
clone size: many
CDR3 protein: CASSPPGNTGELFF
CDR3 DNA: TGTGCCAGCAGCCCACCCGGGAACACCGGGGAGCTGTTTTTT